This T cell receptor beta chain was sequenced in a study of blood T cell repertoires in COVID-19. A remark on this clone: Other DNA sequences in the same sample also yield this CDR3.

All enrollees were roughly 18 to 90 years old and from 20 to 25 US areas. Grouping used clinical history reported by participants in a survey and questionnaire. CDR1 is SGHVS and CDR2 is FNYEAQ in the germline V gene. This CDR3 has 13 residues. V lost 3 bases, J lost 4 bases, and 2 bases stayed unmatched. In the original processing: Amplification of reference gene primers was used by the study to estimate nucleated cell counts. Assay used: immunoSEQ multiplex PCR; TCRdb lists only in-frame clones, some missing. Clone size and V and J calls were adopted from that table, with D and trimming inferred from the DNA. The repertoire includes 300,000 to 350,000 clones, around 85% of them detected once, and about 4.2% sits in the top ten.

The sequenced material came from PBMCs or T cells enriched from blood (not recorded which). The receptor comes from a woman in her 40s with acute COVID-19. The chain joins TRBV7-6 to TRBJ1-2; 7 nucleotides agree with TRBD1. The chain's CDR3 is CASSLAGGYGYTF. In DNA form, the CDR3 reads TGTGCCAGCAGCTTGGCAGGGGGCTATGGCTACACCTTC.